A selection of T cell receptor beta chains follows, all from one sample in a study of blood T cell repertoires in COVID-19. The protocol was immunoSEQ multiplex PCR, while the TCRdb copy is restricted to in-frame clones and leaves out a portion. This table has 99,000 or so clones, about four fifths appearing once. Sequencing was performed on peripheral blood. The receptor set was obtained from a woman of 80 years or more with acute or convalescent COVID-19. Each CDR3 is given with its conserved first and last residue. A D gene is named only where the DNA matches it firmly. Clone size is shown for a subset of rows, as once, few, many or a class of expanded clone.

clone size: .; D gene: TRBD1; J gene: TRBJ2-1; CDR3 length: 15; V gene: TRBV29-1; CDR3 protein: CSGTLQGQGRDEQFF; CDR3 DNA: TGCAGCGGTACCCTCCAGGGACAGGGGAGGGATGAGCAGTTCTTC
clone size: .; D gene: .; J gene: TRBJ2-1; CDR3 length: 14; V gene: TRBV11-2; CDR3 protein: CASSPYLALGEQFF; CDR3 DNA: TGTGCCAGCAGCCCTTACCTAGCCCTAGGTGAGCAGTTCTTC
clone size: .; D gene: .; J gene: TRBJ1-5; CDR3 length: 13; V gene: TRBV29-1; CDR3 protein: CSVVGQGNQPQHF; CDR3 DNA: TGCAGCGTTGTGGGGCAGGGCAATCAGCCCCAGCATTTT
clone size: .; D gene: TRBD1; J gene: TRBJ2-4; CDR3 length: 14; V gene: TRBV20-1; CDR3 protein: CSASAGTGVNIQYF; CDR3 DNA: TGCAGTGCTAGTGCCGGGACAGGGGTCAACATTCAGTACTTC
clone size: .; D gene: TRBD2; J gene: TRBJ2-2; CDR3 length: 15; V gene: TRBV3-1/TRBV3-2; CDR3 protein: CASSLGLANTGELFF; CDR3 DNA: TGTGCCAGCAGCCTGGGACTAGCGAACACCGGGGAGCTGTTTTTT
clone size: .; D gene: .; J gene: TRBJ2-7; CDR3 length: 14; V gene: TRBV6-5; CDR3 protein: CASSYGGIENEQYF; CDR3 DNA: TGTGCCAGCAGTTACGGCGGTATCGAGAACGAGCAGTACTTC
clone size: few; D gene: TRBD2; J gene: TRBJ2-2; CDR3 length: 16; V gene: TRBV5-4; CDR3 protein: CASSRLAGEVTGELFF; CDR3 DNA: TGTGCCAGCAGCCGACTAGCGGGAGAGGTGACCGGGGAGCTGTTTTTT
clone size: .; D gene: .; J gene: TRBJ2-4; CDR3 length: 16; V gene: TRBV7-2; CDR3 protein: CASSLSPGSGRNIQYF; CDR3 DNA: TGTGCCAGCAGCTTAAGCCCGGGATCAGGGAGGAACATTCAGTACTTC
clone size: once; D gene: .; J gene: TRBJ1-2; CDR3 length: 13; V gene: TRBV21-1; CDR3 protein: CASSKRIYYGYTF; CDR3 DNA: TGTGCCAGCAGCAAGAGGATATACTATGGCTACACCTTC
clone size: few; D gene: TRBD1; J gene: TRBJ2-3; CDR3 length: 16; V gene: TRBV10-3; CDR3 protein: CAISAYGTEEADTQYF; CDR3 DNA: TGTGCCATCAGTGCATACGGGACAGAAGAGGCAGATACGCAGTATTTT
clone size: .; D gene: TRBD2; J gene: TRBJ2-7; CDR3 length: 18; V gene: TRBV5-6; CDR3 protein: CASSLLAGLLRGSYEQYF; CDR3 DNA: TGTGCCAGCAGCTTACTAGCGGGCCTTTTGAGGGGCTCCTACGAGCAGTACTTC
clone size: .; D gene: TRBD1; J gene: TRBJ2-1; CDR3 length: 15; V gene: TRBV7-2; CDR3 protein: CASSLGQGAYNEQFF; CDR3 DNA: TGTGCCAGCAGCTTAGGTCAGGGGGCCTACAATGAGCAGTTCTTC
clone size: .; D gene: TRBD2; J gene: TRBJ2-2; CDR3 length: 15; V gene: TRBV11-2; CDR3 protein: CASSSGTREAGELFF; CDR3 DNA: TGTGCCAGCAGCTCCGGGACTAGAGAGGCCGGGGAGCTGTTTTTT
clone size: once; D gene: .; J gene: TRBJ2-2; CDR3 length: 15; V gene: TRBV28; CDR3 protein: CASKVDSSNTGELFF; CDR3 DNA: TGTGCCAGCAAAGTGGACAGTTCGAACACCGGGGAGCTGTTTTTT
clone size: .; D gene: .; J gene: TRBJ1-5; CDR3 length: 13; V gene: TRBV28; CDR3 protein: CASSLYVDQPQHF; CDR3 DNA: TGTGCCAGCAGTTTATATGTCGATCAGCCCCAGCATTTT
clone size: .; D gene: TRBD1; J gene: TRBJ2-5; CDR3 length: 13; V gene: TRBV3-1/TRBV3-2; CDR3 protein: CASSQLRGETQYF; CDR3 DNA: TGTGCCAGCAGCCAGCTCAGGGGGGAGACCCAGTACTTC
clone size: .; D gene: TRBD1; J gene: TRBJ2-5; CDR3 length: 12; V gene: TRBV2; CDR3 protein: CASKTGGETQYF; CDR3 DNA: TGTGCCAGCAAAACAGGGGGGGAGACCCAGTACTTC
clone size: .; D gene: TRBD1; J gene: TRBJ1-2; CDR3 length: 14; V gene: TRBV25-1; CDR3 protein: CASSESGTDFGYTF; CDR3 DNA: TGTGCCAGCAGTGAATCCGGGACAGATTTTGGCTACACCTTC
clone size: few; D gene: TRBD2; J gene: TRBJ2-1; CDR3 length: 14; V gene: TRBV7-2; CDR3 protein: CASSLLSGSNEQFF; CDR3 DNA: TGTGCCAGCAGCCTCCTTAGCGGGAGCAATGAGCAGTTCTTC
clone size: .; D gene: .; J gene: TRBJ2-3; CDR3 length: 13; V gene: TRBV5-1; CDR3 protein: CASSPLVTDTQYF; CDR3 DNA: TGCGCCAGCAGCCCCCTTGTAACAGATACGCAGTATTTT
clone size: many; D gene: .; J gene: TRBJ1-1; CDR3 length: 13; V gene: TRBV6-4; CDR3 protein: CASSDSIRGEAFF; CDR3 DNA: TGTGCCAGCAGTGACTCGATAAGGGGCGAAGCTTTCTTT
clone size: .; D gene: .; J gene: TRBJ2-2; CDR3 length: 15; V gene: TRBV6-6; CDR3 protein: CASSFQVPMTGELFF; CDR3 DNA: TGTGCCAGCAGTTTTCAGGTCCCGATGACCGGGGAGCTGTTTTTT
clone size: few; D gene: TRBD1; J gene: TRBJ2-2; CDR3 length: 15; V gene: TRBV11-3; CDR3 protein: CASSPGQVNTGELFF; CDR3 DNA: TGTGCCAGCAGCCCCGGACAGGTGAACACCGGGGAGCTGTTTTTT
clone size: .; D gene: TRBD2; J gene: TRBJ2-4; CDR3 length: 14; V gene: TRBV11-2; CDR3 protein: CASSLTSGRNIQYF; CDR3 DNA: TGTGCCAGCAGCTTAACTAGCGGGAGGAACATTCAGTACTTC
clone size: .; D gene: TRBD2; J gene: TRBJ2-3; CDR3 length: 18; V gene: TRBV6-2/TRBV6-3; CDR3 protein: CASSSYPSGPLLLETQYF; CDR3 DNA: TGTGCCAGCAGTTCGTACCCTAGCGGGCCCCTCTTGTTGGAAACGCAGTATTTT
clone size: once; D gene: .; J gene: TRBJ1-1; CDR3 length: 12; V gene: TRBV28; CDR3 protein: CASSERQVAAFF; CDR3 DNA: TGTGCCAGCAGCGAGCGACAGGTTGCGGCTTTCTTT
clone size: .; D gene: TRBD1; J gene: TRBJ1-1; CDR3 length: 13; V gene: TRBV29-1; CDR3 protein: CSVERGLDTEAFF; CDR3 DNA: TGCAGCGTTGAAAGGGGGCTGGACACTGAAGCTTTCTTT
clone size: .; D gene: .; J gene: TRBJ2-1; CDR3 length: 18; V gene: TRBV21-1; CDR3 protein: CASSKAGQPGNLYNEQFF; CDR3 DNA: TGTGCCAGCAGCAAAGCCGGACAGCCTGGTAACCTTTACAATGAGCAGTTCTTC
clone size: .; D gene: .; J gene: TRBJ1-5; CDR3 length: 13; V gene: TRBV7-6; CDR3 protein: CASSPQGLQPQHF; CDR3 DNA: TGTGCCAGCAGCCCTCAGGGTCTGCAGCCCCAGCATTTT
clone size: .; D gene: TRBD2; J gene: TRBJ2-1; CDR3 length: 21; V gene: TRBV5-1; CDR3 protein: CASSYYFGPRTSGPWYNEQFF; CDR3 DNA: TGCGCCAGCAGCTACTACTTTGGGCCTCGGACTAGCGGGCCTTGGTACAATGAGCAGTTCTTC
clone size: .; D gene: .; J gene: TRBJ2-3; CDR3 length: 16; V gene: TRBV6-7; CDR3 protein: CASSYPTTESTDTQYF; CDR3 DNA: TGTGCCAGCAGTTACCCCACTACTGAGAGCACAGATACGCAGTATTTT
clone size: .; D gene: .; J gene: TRBJ1-1; CDR3 length: 15; V gene: TRBV9; CDR3 protein: CASSPGTSSNTEAFF; CDR3 DNA: TGTGCCAGCAGCCCAGGGACATCATCGAACACTGAAGCTTTCTTT
clone size: once; D gene: .; J gene: TRBJ2-5; CDR3 length: 14; V gene: TRBV5-8; CDR3 protein: CASSLGRVKETQYF; CDR3 DNA: TGTGCCAGCAGCTTGGGCAGGGTAAAAGAGACCCAGTACTTC
clone size: once; D gene: .; J gene: TRBJ1-4; CDR3 length: 14; V gene: TRBV6-5; CDR3 protein: CASSYGDSNEKLFF; CDR3 DNA: TGTGCCAGCAGTTATGGTGACTCCAATGAAAAACTGTTTTTT
clone size: .; D gene: .; J gene: TRBJ1-2; CDR3 length: 14; V gene: TRBV7-8; CDR3 protein: CASSLQTENYGYTF; CDR3 DNA: TGTGCCAGCAGCTTACAGACGGAGAACTATGGCTACACCTTC
clone size: few; D gene: .; J gene: TRBJ1-4; CDR3 length: 15; V gene: TRBV3-1/TRBV3-2; CDR3 protein: CASSHVRAGNEKLFF; CDR3 DNA: TGTGCCAGCAGCCACGTCCGGGCAGGGAATGAAAAACTGTTTTTT
clone size: .; D gene: TRBD1; J gene: TRBJ1-5; CDR3 length: 15; V gene: TRBV20-1; CDR3 protein: CSASLGDRGNQPQHF; CDR3 DNA: TGCAGTGCTAGTCTTGGAGACAGGGGAAATCAGCCCCAGCATTTT
clone size: .; D gene: .; J gene: TRBJ2-2; CDR3 length: 14; V gene: TRBV28; CDR3 protein: CASSPGFVAGELFF; CDR3 DNA: TGTGCCAGCAGTCCAGGGTTCGTAGCCGGGGAGCTGTTTTTT
clone size: .; D gene: .; J gene: TRBJ1-2; CDR3 length: 13; V gene: TRBV6-5; CDR3 protein: CASSTPPGYGYTF; CDR3 DNA: TGTGCCAGCAGCACTCCCCCGGGATATGGCTACACCTTC
clone size: .; D gene: .; J gene: TRBJ1-1; CDR3 length: 14; V gene: TRBV27; CDR3 protein: CASSLGQYDTEAFF; CDR3 DNA: TGTGCCAGCAGTCTGGGACAATACGACACTGAAGCTTTCTTT
clone size: .; D gene: .; J gene: TRBJ1-4; CDR3 length: 14; V gene: TRBV5-1; CDR3 protein: CASGPTALNEKLFF; CDR3 DNA: TGCGCCAGCGGCCCGACTGCTCTGAATGAAAAACTGTTTTTT
clone size: .; D gene: TRBD2; J gene: TRBJ2-1; CDR3 length: 15; V gene: TRBV6-5; CDR3 protein: CASSPTSGSYNEQFF; CDR3 DNA: TGTGCCAGCAGTCCCACTAGCGGGAGTTACAATGAGCAGTTCTTC
clone size: few; D gene: TRBD1; J gene: TRBJ2-3; CDR3 length: 16; V gene: TRBV5-1; CDR3 protein: CASSLRTGTTTDTQYF; CDR3 DNA: TGCGCCAGCAGCCTCCGGACAGGGACAACAACAGATACGCAGTATTTT
clone size: .; D gene: .; J gene: TRBJ2-1; CDR3 length: 18; V gene: TRBV5-5; CDR3 protein: CASSLANFLFSSYNEQFF; CDR3 DNA: TGTGCCAGCAGCTTGGCCAATTTCTTGTTTAGCTCCTACAATGAGCAGTTCTTC
clone size: .; D gene: TRBD1; J gene: TRBJ2-2; CDR3 length: 15; V gene: TRBV5-4; CDR3 protein: CASSPRQGDTGELFF; CDR3 DNA: TGTGCCAGCAGCCCCAGACAGGGGGACACCGGGGAGCTGTTTTTT
clone size: .; D gene: .; J gene: TRBJ1-2; CDR3 length: 13; V gene: TRBV7-9; CDR3 protein: CASSLDSATGYTF; CDR3 DNA: TGTGCCAGCAGCTTAGATAGCGCGACTGGCTACACCTTC
clone size: .; D gene: TRBD2; J gene: TRBJ2-1; CDR3 length: 16; V gene: TRBV7-6; CDR3 protein: CASSLWGRVPYNEQFF; CDR3 DNA: TGTGCCAGCAGCTTATGGGGGAGGGTTCCCTACAATGAGCAGTTCTTC
clone size: .; D gene: TRBD2; J gene: TRBJ2-7; CDR3 length: 13; V gene: TRBV29-1; CDR3 protein: CSVAAGGPYEQYF; CDR3 DNA: TGCAGCGTTGCAGCGGGAGGGCCTTACGAGCAGTACTTC